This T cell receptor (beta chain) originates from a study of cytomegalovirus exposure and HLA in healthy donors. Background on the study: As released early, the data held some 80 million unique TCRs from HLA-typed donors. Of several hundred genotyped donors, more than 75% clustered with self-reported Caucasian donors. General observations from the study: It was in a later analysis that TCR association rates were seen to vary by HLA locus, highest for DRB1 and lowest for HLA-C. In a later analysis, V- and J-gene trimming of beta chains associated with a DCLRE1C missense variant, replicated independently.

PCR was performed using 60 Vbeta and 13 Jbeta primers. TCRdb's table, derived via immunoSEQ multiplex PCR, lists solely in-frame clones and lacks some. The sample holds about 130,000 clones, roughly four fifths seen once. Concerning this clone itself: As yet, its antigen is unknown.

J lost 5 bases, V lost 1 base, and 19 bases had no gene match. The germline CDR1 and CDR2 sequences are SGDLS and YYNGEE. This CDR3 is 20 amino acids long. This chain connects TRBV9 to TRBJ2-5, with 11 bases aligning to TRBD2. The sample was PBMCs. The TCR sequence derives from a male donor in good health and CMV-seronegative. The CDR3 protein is CASSVWGDLAGGPDGETQYF. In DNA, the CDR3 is TGTGCCAGCAGCGTATGGGGAGATCTAGCGGGAGGCCCGGATGGGGAGACCCAGTACTTC. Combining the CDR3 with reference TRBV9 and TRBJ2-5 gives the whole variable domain DSGVTQTPKHLITATGQRVTLRCSPRSGDLSVYWYQQSLDQGLQFLIQYYNGEERAKGNILERFSAQQFPDLHSELNLSSLELGDSALYFCASSVWGDLAGGPDGETQYFGPGTRLLVL.